Below, one TCR beta chain is given with its context. Its antigen remains unidentified. The record originates from a study of cytotoxic CD8 clonotypes in ibrutinib-treated CLL. Across the whole study: Responses: roughly 25 partial, 2 complete; after median roughly 68 months, roughly 15 stayed remitted, some twelve progressed. Sequencing produced an average of about 250,000 productive templates and under 100,000 productive rearrangements per sample.

Profiling relied on immunoSEQ multiplex PCR, and the TCRdb table lists in-frame clones only, not all of them. This table has 130,000 or so clones, around 85% appearing once. Trimming took 4 bases from V and 3 from J; bases not matched to a gene: 5. CDR3 size: 14 residues. Germline V lookup: CDR1 SGHAT, CDR2 FQDESV (reference sequence). General study results and limits: The public clonotypes identified were infrequent and showed contraction or stability on treatment.

The rearrangement joins TRBV11-1 to TRBJ2-7; the match to TRBD2 covers 8 bases. Material: PBMCs, obtained after 24 months of ibrutinib treatment. The receptor's source is a human donor with chronic lymphocytic leukemia. The CDR3 reads CASSSRGGSYEQYF. The CDR3 DNA sequence: TGTGCCAGCAGCTCCCGGGGGGGCAGCTACGAGCAGTACTTC.